These 7 T cell receptor beta chains originate from one sample sequenced in a study of blood T cell repertoires in COVID-19. Sequenced by immunoSEQ multiplex PCR; TCRdb stores in-frame clones only, minus some. The sample includes about 210,000 clones, around nine tenths of them seen just once. The sample taken for sequencing was PBMCs or T cells enriched from blood (not recorded which). These receptors all stem from a woman between 25 and 40 years old who had been exposed to COVID-19.

CDR3 region: CASSPSGGSYEQYF. Written as DNA, the CDR3 is TGTGCCAGCAGCCCTAGCGGGGGATCCTACGAGCAGTACTTC. V is TRBV3-1 (or the pseudogene TRBV3-2) and J is TRBJ2-7; TRBD2 agrees at 10 bases. Germline CDR1 and CDR2: LGHDT and YNNKEL (reference sequence). The CDR3 covers 14 residues. Losses at the gene ends were 4 bases for V and 1 base for J; bases not matched to a gene: 1.

About this clone: Other DNA sequences in this specimen translate into the identical CDR3. The rearrangement uses TRBV9 and TRBJ2-7, with 7 bases identical to TRBD1. Germline lookup yields CDR1 SGDLS and CDR2 YYNGEE. J gave up 2 bases and V 0 bases, and 2 bases lay outside the gene matches. CDR3 length equals 14 residues. The CDR3 here is CASSVGDRAYEQYF. DNA of the CDR3: TGTGCCAGCAGCGTAGGGGACAGAGCCTACGAGCAGTACTTC.

The chain carries TRBV4-1 and TRBJ2-4, with 11 bases identical to TRBD2. The CDR3 has 18 residues. The V gene end was trimmed by 0 bases and the J gene end by 2 bases; junction bases not matched to a gene: 6. Germline assignment: CDR1 MGHRA and CDR2 YSYEKL. The DNA of the CDR3 is TGCGCCAGCAGCCAAGAGACTAGCGGGGACAAAACCAAAAACATTCAGTACTTC. Protein sequence: CASSQETSGDKTKNIQYF.

V usage is TRBV9 and J usage is TRBJ1-3; the D gene is possibly TRBD1 (6 bases). The V gene's germline CDR1 is SGDLS and CDR2 YYNGEE. With 3 bases removed from V and 0 bases from J, the gap between germline ends came to 22 bases. The CDR3 covers 19 residues. CDR3 in DNA: TGTGCCAGCAGCGGAACGGGAGGGGGGTTGCCGGGCTCTGGAAACACCATATATTTT. It encodes CASSGTGGGLPGSGNTIYF.

The CDR3 here is CASSLRDTDVYNEQFF. The CDR3 DNA reads as TGTGCCAGCAGCTTACGGGACACGGACGTTTACAATGAGCAGTTCTTC. V gene TRBV7-9 combines with J gene TRBJ2-1; possibly TRBD1 for D (6 bases). There are 16 residues in the CDR3. CDR1 is SEHNR and CDR2 is FQNEAQ in the germline V gene (reference sequence). Trimming pared 2 bases from V and 4 bases from J, leaving 15 bases between.

The genes are TRBV11-2 and TRBJ1-6; weak D call: TRBD1 (5 bases). The germline CDR1 and CDR2 sequences are SGHAT and FQNNGV. Trimming took off 3 bases at V and 6 bases at J, with 12 bases between the two ends. The CDR3 sequence is 15 residues long. DNA of the CDR3: TGTGCCAGCAGCTTCGGGGGGAGCGGTAATTCACCCCTCCACTTT. It encodes CASSFGGSGNSPLHF.

The chain combines TRBV5-4 with TRBJ1-1; D not certain. The CDR3 is made up of 16 amino acids. Deletions cut 0 bases from V and 7 bases from J, with 19 bases between. Looked up from germline, CDR1 is SGHNT and CDR2 is YYREEE (reference sequence). The CDR3 is CASSLGSPGKEGEAFF. The CDR3 DNA reads TGTGCCAGCAGCTTGGGGTCGCCAGGCAAAGAGGGTGAAGCTTTCTTT.